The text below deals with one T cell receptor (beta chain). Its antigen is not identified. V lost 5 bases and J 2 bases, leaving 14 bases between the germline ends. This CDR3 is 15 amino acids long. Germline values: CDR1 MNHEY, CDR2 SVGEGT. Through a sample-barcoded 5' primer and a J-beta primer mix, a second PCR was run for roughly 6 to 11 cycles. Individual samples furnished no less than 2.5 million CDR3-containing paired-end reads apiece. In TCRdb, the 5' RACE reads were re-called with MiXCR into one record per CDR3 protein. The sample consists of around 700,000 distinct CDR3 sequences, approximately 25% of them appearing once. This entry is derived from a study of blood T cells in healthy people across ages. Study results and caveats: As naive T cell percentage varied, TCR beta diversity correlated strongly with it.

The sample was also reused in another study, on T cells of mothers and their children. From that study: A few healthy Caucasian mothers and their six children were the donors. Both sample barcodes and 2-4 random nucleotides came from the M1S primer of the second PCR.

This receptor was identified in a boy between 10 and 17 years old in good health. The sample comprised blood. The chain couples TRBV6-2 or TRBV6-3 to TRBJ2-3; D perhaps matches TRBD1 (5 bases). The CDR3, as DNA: TGTGCCAGCAGTGCGGACACCTACCCCACAGATACGCAGTATTTT. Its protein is CASSADTYPTDTQYF.